The 8 T cell receptor beta chains below all came from one sample that was sequenced in a study of cytomegalovirus exposure and HLA in healthy donors. The PCR employed 60 Vbeta primers together with 13 Jbeta primers. TCRdb's table, derived via immunoSEQ multiplex PCR, lists solely in-frame clones and lacks some. In the table there are 90,000 to 110,000 clones, about three quarters of which are singletons. The sequenced sample was PBMCs. The receptors were gathered from a woman aged 40-49 years in good health and CMV-seropositive.

This chain links TRBV5-1 with TRBJ2-3, with 10 positions matching TRBD2. Unmatched junction bases numbered 11, after V lost 4 bases and J lost 6 bases. Germline CDR1 SGHRS, CDR2 YFSETQ. CDR3 length equals 16 residues. The CDR3: CASSPIAGGRVDTQYF. The DNA for the CDR3 is TGCGCCAGCAGCCCTATAGCGGGGGGACGGGTGGATACGCAGTATTTT.

The gene calls are TRBV2 and TRBJ2-5, with 7 bases matching TRBD1. Germline assignment: CDR1 SNHLY and CDR2 FYNNEI. After removal of 10 bases from V and 5 bases from J, the junction contained 10 bases not matched to a gene. The CDR3 has 13 amino acids. The CDR3 reads CATRTGQVETQYF. CDR3 DNA: TGTGCCACCAGGACAGGTCAGGTCGAGACCCAGTACTTC.

This clone was observed a single time. This chain uses TRBV28 with TRBJ2-4, with D perhaps matching TRBD2 (5 bases). Germline lookup yields CDR1 MDHEN and CDR2 SYDVKM. This CDR3 is built from 22 residues. V lost 5 bases and J lost 9, with 41 bases in between. The CDR3 loop reads CASSPTQRHLYPNRDQRTIQYF. The DNA of the CDR3 is TGTGCCAGCAGTCCTACACAGCGACATCTATATCCCAACCGGGATCAGAGGACCATTCAGTACTTC.

This clone has only one observation. The chain combines TRBV5-1 with TRBJ2-3; possibly TRBD2 for D (5 bases). The CDR3 loop spans 15 amino acids. Germline CDR1 reads SGHRS; CDR2 reads YFSETQ. Trimming removed 3 bases at V and 2 bases at J, with 13 bases between. The CDR3 DNA reads TGCGCCAGCAGCTCATTAGCGTTATACACAGATACGCAGTATTTT. Protein sequence: CASSSLALYTDTQYF.

Here the CDR3 reads CASSQAQDLFYGYTF. In DNA form, the CDR3 reads TGCGCCAGCAGCCAAGCACAGGATTTGTTCTATGGCTACACCTTC. The chain combines TRBV4-3 with TRBJ1-2; a weak D match, TRBD1 (5 bases). The CDR3 has 15 residues. The V and J ends lost 1 base and 4 bases respectively, with 13 bases between them. Per the germline V gene, CDR1 is LGHNA and CDR2 is YSLEER.

The chain has TRBV28 and TRBJ2-1; the D gene is possibly TRBD2 (5 bases). Trimming removed 5 bases from V and 14 bases from J, with 16 bases in between. The CDR3 extends over 12 amino acids. Germline CDR1 is MDHEN and CDR2 is SYDVKM. Written as DNA, the CDR3 is TGTGCCAGCAGTCCGCCGGGATGGCAGGAGTTCTTC. As protein: CASSPPGWQEFF.

The DNA of the CDR3 is TGTGCCAGCAGCCCTCTAGCGAGGGGTGAGCAGTTCTTC. Translated: CASSPLARGEQFF. The V call is TRBV7-2, the J call TRBJ2-1, with D maybe TRBD2 (6 bases). In germline, CDR1 is SGHTA, CDR2 FQGNSA. Deletions cut 5 bases from V and 9 bases from J, with 14 bases between. This CDR3 contains 13 residues.

The chain joins TRBV6-5 to TRBJ2-7, with D maybe TRBD1 (5 bases). V lost 0 bases and J 3 bases, leaving 12 bases between the germline ends. Germline V lookup: CDR1 MNHEY, CDR2 SVGAGI. The CDR3 is made up of 15 amino acids. The CDR3 is CASSYSMAGNYEQYF. The CDR3, as DNA: TGTGCCAGCAGTTACTCGATGGCAGGGAACTACGAGCAGTACTTC.